The 8 T cell receptor beta chains reported below all come from one sample, sequenced in a study of human T cells and chemical hapten exposure. TCRdb reprocessed the RACE reads with MiXCR, giving one entry per CDR3 protein. The sample comprises 300,000 to 350,000 distinct CDR3 sequences, around 7% of which are singletons, and roughly 8% rests with the top ten. Specified time point: patch test 1, 2 weeks after DPC sensitization. The treatment is: therapeutic diphenylcyclopropenone sensitization with weekly scalp DPC. The sequencing used whole blood, collected in connection with sensitization to the hapten diphenylcyclopropenone (DPC). All receptors come from a woman aged 18 to 35 with alopecia areata. Some clones in this sample may be carry-over from other donors' samples.

In its sample, this clonotype was seen many times. This chain links TRBV6-2 or TRBV6-3 with TRBJ2-5; 7 nucleotides line up with TRBD2. After removal of 0 bases from V and 7 bases from J, the junction contained 11 bases not matched to a gene. Germline CDR1 and CDR2: MNHEY and SVGEGT. CDR3 length: 16 residues. The CDR3 DNA is TGTGCCAGCAGTTACTCGATGTATGGCGGGGGTGTGACCCAGTACTTC. Translating it yields CASSYSMYGGGVTQYF.

This clonotype was seen at least ten times. The chain combines TRBV6-5 with TRBJ1-2; TRBD1 matches 10 bases. Germline V gives CDR1 MNHEY, CDR2 SVGAGI. The CDR3 sequence is 15 residues long. Trimming at V came to 5 bases and at J to 10 bases, leaving 13 bases not matched to a gene. In DNA form, the CDR3 reads TGTGCCAGCAGTACCCCCGACAGGGGGCGGTTAGACTACACCTTC. It codes for CASSTPDRGRLDYTF.

This clonotype was picked up a small number of times. The chain has TRBV11-2 and TRBJ2-2; TRBD1 aligns across 8 bases. Germline V gene sequence: CDR1 SGHAT, CDR2 FQNNGV. The trim removed 1 base at V and 3 bases at J, leaving 4 bases unmatched. This CDR3 has 16 residues. CDR3 coding DNA: TGTGCCAGCAGCTTAGTTGTGACAGGGGACACCGGGGAGCTGTTTTTT. The encoded protein is CASSLVVTGDTGELFF.

The J gene is TRBJ1-4, the V gene TRBV27, with D perhaps matching TRBD1 (5 bases). Per germline, CDR1 MNHEY and CDR2 SMNVEV (reference sequence). The CDR3 is 16 residues long. Trimming shortened V by 0 bases and J by 8 bases, and 16 bases separated the two germline ends. The CDR3 nucleotides are TGTGCCAGCAGTTTATCGAAGGGGCTAAAGGGAGAAAAACTGTTTTTT. It encodes CASSLSKGLKGEKLFF.

In its sample, this clonotype was seen a few times. The chain employs TRBV27 and TRBJ2-1; no reliable D call. V dropped 3 bases and J dropped 4 bases, with 16 bases sitting between them. The length of the CDR3 is 16 residues. Germline lookup yields CDR1 MNHEY and CDR2 SMNVEV (reference sequence). The CDR3 DNA sequence: TGTGCCAGCAGTTTGTCCACAAGTGCGCCTTACAATGAGCAGTTCTTC. Its translation: CASSLSTSAPYNEQFF.

This clonotype was picked up many times. The gene calls are TRBV4-3 and TRBJ2-3, with D unresolved. The germline CDR1 and CDR2 sequences are LGHNA and YSLEER. Trimming removed 1 base at V and 4 bases at J, with 15 bases between. The CDR3 is 16 residues long. This CDR3 reads CASSQALGSGADTQYF. The CDR3 DNA follows: TGCGCCAGCAGCCAAGCGTTAGGATCTGGCGCAGATACGCAGTATTTT.

This chain joins TRBV5-1 and TRBJ1-1; TRBD1 might be the D (6 bases). Germline CDR1 is SGHRS and CDR2 is YFSETQ. The V end lost 2 bases, the J end lost 1 base, and 12 bases lay between the germline ends. This CDR3 spans 15 amino acids. The CDR3 DNA reads TGCGCCAGCAGCTTCATCCTACAGGGGAACACTGAAGCTTTCTTT. This codes for CASSFILQGNTEAFF.

In this sample, this clonotype turned up a few times. The chain has TRBV12-3 or TRBV12-4 and TRBJ2-1, with 11 positions matching TRBD1. The CDR3 spans 18 residues. V was clipped by 8 bases and J by 7 bases; unmatched bases: 19. This chain's CDR3 is CASGLSVPWTGGRNEQFF. The DNA for the CDR3 is TGTGCCAGCGGCCTGAGTGTCCCATGGACAGGGGGCCGAAATGAGCAGTTCTTC.